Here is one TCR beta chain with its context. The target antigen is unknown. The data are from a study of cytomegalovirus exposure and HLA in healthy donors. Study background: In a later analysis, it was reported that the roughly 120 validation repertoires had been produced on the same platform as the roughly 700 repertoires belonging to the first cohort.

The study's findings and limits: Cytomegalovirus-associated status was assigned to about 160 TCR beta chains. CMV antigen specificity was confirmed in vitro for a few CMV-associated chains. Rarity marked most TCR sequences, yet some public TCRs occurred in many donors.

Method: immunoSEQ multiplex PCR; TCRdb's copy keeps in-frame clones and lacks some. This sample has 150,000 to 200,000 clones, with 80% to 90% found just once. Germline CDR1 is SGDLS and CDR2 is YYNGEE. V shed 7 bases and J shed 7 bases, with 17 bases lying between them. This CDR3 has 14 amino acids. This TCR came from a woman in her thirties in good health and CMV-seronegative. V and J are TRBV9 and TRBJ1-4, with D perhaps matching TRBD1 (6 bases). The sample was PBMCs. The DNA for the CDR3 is TGTGCCAGCGGAGGGGGGGACGGGAGTGAAAAACTGTTTTTT. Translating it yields CASGGGDGSEKLFF.